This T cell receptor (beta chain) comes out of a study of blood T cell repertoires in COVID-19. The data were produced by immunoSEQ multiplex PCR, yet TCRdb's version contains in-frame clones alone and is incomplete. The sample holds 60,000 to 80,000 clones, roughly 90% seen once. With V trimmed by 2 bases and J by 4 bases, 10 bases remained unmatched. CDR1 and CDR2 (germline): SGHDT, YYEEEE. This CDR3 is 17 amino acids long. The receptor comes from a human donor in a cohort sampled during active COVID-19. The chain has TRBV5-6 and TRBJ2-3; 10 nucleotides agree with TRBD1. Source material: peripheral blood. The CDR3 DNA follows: TGTGCCAGCAGCTTCGGGACAGGGGCACTTGTACCAGATACGCAGTATTTT. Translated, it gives CASSFGTGALVPDTQYF.